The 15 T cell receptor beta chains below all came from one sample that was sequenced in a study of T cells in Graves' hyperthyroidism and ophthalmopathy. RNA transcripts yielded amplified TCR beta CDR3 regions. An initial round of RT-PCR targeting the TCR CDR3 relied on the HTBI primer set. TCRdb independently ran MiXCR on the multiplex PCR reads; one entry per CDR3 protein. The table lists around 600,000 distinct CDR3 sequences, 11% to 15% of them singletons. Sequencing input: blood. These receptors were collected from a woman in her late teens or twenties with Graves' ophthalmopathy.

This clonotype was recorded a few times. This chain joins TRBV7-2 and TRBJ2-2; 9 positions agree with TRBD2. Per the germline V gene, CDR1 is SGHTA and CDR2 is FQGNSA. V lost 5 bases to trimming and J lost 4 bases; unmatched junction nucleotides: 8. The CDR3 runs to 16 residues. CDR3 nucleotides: TGTGCCAGCAGCCTCCGACTAGCGGATACCACCGGGGAGCTGTTTTTT. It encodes CASSLRLADTTGELFF.

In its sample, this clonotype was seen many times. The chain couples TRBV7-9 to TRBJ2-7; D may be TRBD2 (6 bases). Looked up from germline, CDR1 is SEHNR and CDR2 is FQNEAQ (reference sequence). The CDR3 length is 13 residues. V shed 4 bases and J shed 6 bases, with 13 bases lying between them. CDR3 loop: CASSSREWAEQYF. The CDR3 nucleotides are TGTGCCAGCAGCTCCCGGGAGTGGGCCGAGCAGTACTTC.

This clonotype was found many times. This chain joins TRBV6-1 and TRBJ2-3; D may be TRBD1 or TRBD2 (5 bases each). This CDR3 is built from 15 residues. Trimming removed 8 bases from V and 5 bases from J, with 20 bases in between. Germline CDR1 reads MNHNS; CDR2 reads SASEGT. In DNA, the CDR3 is TGTGCCAGCGGGCTACGGACGGGAAGGGGAGATACGCAGTATTTT. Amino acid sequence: CASGLRTGRGDTQYF.

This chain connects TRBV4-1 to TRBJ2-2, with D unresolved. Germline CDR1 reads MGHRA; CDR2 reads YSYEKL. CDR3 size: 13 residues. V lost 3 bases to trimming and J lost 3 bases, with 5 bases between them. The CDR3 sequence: CASSHPYTGELFF. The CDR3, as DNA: TGCGCCAGCAGCCATCCTTACACCGGGGAGCTGTTTTTT.

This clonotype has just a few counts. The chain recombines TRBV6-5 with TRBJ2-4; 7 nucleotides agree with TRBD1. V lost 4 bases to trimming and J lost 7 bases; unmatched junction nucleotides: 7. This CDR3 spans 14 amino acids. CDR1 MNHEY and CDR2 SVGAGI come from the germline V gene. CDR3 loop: CASSSDTGVNIQYF. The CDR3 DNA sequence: TGTGCCAGCAGTTCCGATACAGGGGTGAACATTCAGTACTTC.

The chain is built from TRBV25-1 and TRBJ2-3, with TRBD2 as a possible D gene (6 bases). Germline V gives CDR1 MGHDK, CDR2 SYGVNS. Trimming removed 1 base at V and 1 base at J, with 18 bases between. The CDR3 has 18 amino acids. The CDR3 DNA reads TGTGCCAGCAGTGAATCCCGGGAGCCTCAATGGGGCACAGATACGCAGTATTTT. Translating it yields CASSESREPQWGTDTQYF.

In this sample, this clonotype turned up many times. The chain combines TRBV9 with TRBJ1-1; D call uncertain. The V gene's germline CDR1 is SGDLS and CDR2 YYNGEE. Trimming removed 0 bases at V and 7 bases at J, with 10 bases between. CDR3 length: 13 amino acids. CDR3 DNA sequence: TGTGCCAGCAGCGTAGGACTAGGGCGTGAAGCTTTCTTT. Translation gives CASSVGLGREAFF.

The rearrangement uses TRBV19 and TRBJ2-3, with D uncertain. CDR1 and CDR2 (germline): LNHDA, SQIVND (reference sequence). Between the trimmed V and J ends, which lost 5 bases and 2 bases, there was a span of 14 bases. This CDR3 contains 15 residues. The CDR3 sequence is CASSSLGSVTDTQYF. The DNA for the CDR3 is TGTGCCAGTAGTTCCTTAGGGTCGGTCACAGATACGCAGTATTTT.

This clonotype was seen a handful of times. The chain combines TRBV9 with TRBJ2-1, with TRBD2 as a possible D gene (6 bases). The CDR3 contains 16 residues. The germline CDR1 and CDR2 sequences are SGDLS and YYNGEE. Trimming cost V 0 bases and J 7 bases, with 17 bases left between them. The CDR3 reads CASSVGLGTPINEQFF. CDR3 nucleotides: TGTGCCAGCAGCGTAGGTCTGGGGACTCCCATAAATGAGCAGTTCTTC.

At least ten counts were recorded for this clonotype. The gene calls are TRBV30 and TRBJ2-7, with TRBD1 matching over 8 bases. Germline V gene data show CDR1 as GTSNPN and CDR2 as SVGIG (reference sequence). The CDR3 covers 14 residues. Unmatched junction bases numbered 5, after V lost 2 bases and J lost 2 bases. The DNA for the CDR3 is TGTGCCTGGAGTCTTGGACAGGGAACCTACGAGCAGTACTTC. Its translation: CAWSLGQGTYEQYF.

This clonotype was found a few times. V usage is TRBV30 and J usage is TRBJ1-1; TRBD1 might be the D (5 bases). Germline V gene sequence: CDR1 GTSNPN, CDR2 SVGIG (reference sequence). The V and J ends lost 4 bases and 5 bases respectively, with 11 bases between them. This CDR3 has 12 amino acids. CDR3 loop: CAWTGTGTEAFF. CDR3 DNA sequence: TGTGCCTGGACAGGGACGGGAACTGAAGCTTTCTTT.

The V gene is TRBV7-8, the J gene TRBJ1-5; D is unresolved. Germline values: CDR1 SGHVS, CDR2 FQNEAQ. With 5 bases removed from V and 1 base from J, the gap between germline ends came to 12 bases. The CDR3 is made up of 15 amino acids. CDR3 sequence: CASSARPGSNQPQHF. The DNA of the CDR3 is TGTGCCAGCAGCGCAAGGCCGGGGAGCAATCAGCCCCAGCATTTT.

The DNA for the CDR3 is TGTGCCTGGAACCGTTGGCGGCAGGAAAACTATGGCTACACCTTC. Amino acids: CAWNRWRQENYGYTF. The chain recombines TRBV30 with TRBJ1-2; D unclear. The CDR3 is 15 amino acids. The germline V gene has CDR1 GTSNPN and CDR2 SVGIG (reference sequence). V was pared by 4 bases and J by 2 bases, with 17 bases between.

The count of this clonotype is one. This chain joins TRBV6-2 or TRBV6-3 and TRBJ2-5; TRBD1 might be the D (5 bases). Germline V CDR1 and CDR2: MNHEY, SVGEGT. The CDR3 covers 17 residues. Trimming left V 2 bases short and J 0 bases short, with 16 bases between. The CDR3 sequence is CASSYDMQGKYQETQYF. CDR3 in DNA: TGTGCCAGCAGTTACGACATGCAGGGTAAATACCAAGAGACCCAGTACTTC.

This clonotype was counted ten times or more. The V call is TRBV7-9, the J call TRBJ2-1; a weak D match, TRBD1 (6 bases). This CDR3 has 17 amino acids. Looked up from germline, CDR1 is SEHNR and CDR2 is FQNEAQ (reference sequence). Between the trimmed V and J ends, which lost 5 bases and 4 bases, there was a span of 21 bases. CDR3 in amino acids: CASSGDRSPQLYNEQFF. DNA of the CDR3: TGTGCCAGCAGCGGAGACAGGAGCCCCCAACTTTACAATGAGCAGTTCTTC.